Following are 22 T cell receptor beta chains from one sample sequenced in a study of T cells after yellow fever vaccination. TCRdb re-called the 5' RACE reads with MiXCR, one entry per CDR3 protein. The data show a few hundred thousand distinct CDR3 sequences, about a sixth seen once. Specimen: PBMCs, collected 5 to 6 days after the first yellow fever vaccination. These receptors came from a man aged 18-30 years who received the YFV17D yellow fever vaccine.

The chain links TRBV18 to TRBJ2-7; tentatively, D is TRBD1 or TRBD2 (5 bases each). CDR1 and CDR2 (germline): KGHSH, LQKENI. V shed 6 bases and J shed 0 bases, with 15 bases lying between them. The CDR3 consists of 15 residues. The chain's CDR3 is CASSRAPGSSYEQYV. CDR3 DNA: TGTGCCAGCTCCCGGGCCCCAGGGAGCTCCTACGAGCAGTACGTC.

V is TRBV2 and J is TRBJ2-1, with D possibly being TRBD1 or TRBD2 (5 bases each). Germline V lookup: CDR1 SNHLY, CDR2 FYNNEI. The ends were cut back, 2 bases at V and 7 bases at J, with 6 bases in the middle. The CDR3 consists of 12 residues. The CDR3 sequence is CASSEWGNEQFF. CDR3 coding DNA: TGTGCCAGCAGTGAATGGGGGAATGAGCAGTTCTTC. The variable domain in full, with the rest retrieved from reference TRBV2 and TRBJ2-1, is EPEVTQTPSHQVTQMGQEVILRCVPISNHLYFYWYRQILGQKVEFLVSFYNNEISEKSEIFDDQFSVERPDGSNFTLKIRSTKLEDSAMYFCASSEWGNEQFFGPGTRLTVL.

The V and J genes are TRBV29-1 and TRBJ1-3, with D perhaps TRBD1 (6 bases). The CDR3 length is 12 residues. V was clipped by 3 bases and J by 4 bases, with 7 bases between them. CDR1 is SQVTM, CDR2 ANQGSEA, per germline. CDR3 nucleotides: TGCAGCGTTGATGGGACAGGAAACACCATATATTTT. Translated, it gives CSVDGTGNTIYF.

The rearrangement joins TRBV7-9 to TRBJ2-5; D remains unclear. Trimming removed 1 base at V and 5 bases at J, with 11 bases between. This CDR3 has 14 residues. CDR1 is SEHNR and CDR2 is FQNEAQ in the germline V gene (reference sequence). The DNA of the CDR3 is TGTGCCAGCAGCTTAGTAATAGGCCGGGAGACCCAGTACTTC. Translation: CASSLVIGRETQYF.

This clonotype was seen a few times. This chain's CDR3 is CASSYSSLRTEAFF. CDR3 DNA sequence: TGTGCCAGCAGTTACTCGTCTCTGAGGACTGAAGCTTTCTTT. V is TRBV6-5 and J is TRBJ1-1; D ambiguous. This CDR3 contains 14 residues. CDR1 is MNHEY, CDR2 SVGAGI, per germline. V was pared by 0 bases and J by 5 bases, with 10 bases between.

This clonotype has a handful of counts. The V call is TRBV21-1, the J call TRBJ2-7; the D call in the table, TRBD1, was not verified against the DNA. TRBV21-1 is shown as a pseudogene. The CDR3 runs 14 residues. The chain's CDR3 is CASSSTGGEDEQYF. In DNA form, the CDR3 reads TGTGCCAGCAGCAGCACAGGGGGCGAAGACGAGCAGTACTTC.

There are a few counts of this clonotype. This rearrangement joins TRBV20-1 to TRBJ2-2; D uncertain. CDR3 length equals 12 residues. Germline CDR1 is DFQATT and CDR2 is SNEGSKA (reference sequence). Deletions cut 0 bases from V and 9 bases from J, with 8 bases between. CDR3 DNA sequence: TGCAGTGCTAGAGAGAGGCCCCGGGAGCTGTTTTTT. Translated, it gives CSARERPRELFF.

Ten or more counts support this clonotype. The genes are TRBV9 and TRBJ1-5, with a tentative D call TRBD1 (5 bases). The CDR3 is made up of 13 amino acids. V lost 4 bases and J 3 bases, leaving 8 bases between the germline ends. Germline CDR1 SGDLS, CDR2 YYNGEE. The CDR3 loop is CASSFGHNQPQHF. As DNA, the CDR3 is TGTGCCAGCAGCTTTGGACACAATCAGCCCCAGCATTTT.

This chain links TRBV4-1 with TRBJ1-2; D is unresolved. The ends were cut back, 4 bases at V and 3 bases at J, with 12 bases in the middle. The CDR3 covers 14 residues. Germline-derived CDR1 and CDR2 are MGHRA and YSYEKL. In DNA form, the CDR3 reads TGCGCCAGCAGCCCTCAACCGAGTGACTATGGCTACACCTTC. Translation gives CASSPQPSDYGYTF.

This chain connects TRBV4-1 to TRBJ1-4, with D uncertain. Trimming took off 1 base at V and 8 bases at J, with 17 bases between the two ends. This CDR3 is built from 16 residues. Looked up from germline, CDR1 is MGHRA and CDR2 is YSYEKL. CDR3 nucleotide sequence: TGCGCCAGCAGCCAAGTCATATCGCCCCTGGGAGAAAAACTGTTTTTT. Amino acid sequence: CASSQVISPLGEKLFF.

Only a few counts were recorded for this clonotype. The V call is TRBV18, the J call TRBJ2-3, with 11 nucleotides matching TRBD2. J lost 0 bases, V lost 1 base, and 3 bases had no gene match. Germline CDR1 and CDR2: KGHSH and LQKENI. The CDR3 sequence is 17 residues long. CDR3: CASSPQGTSGSTDTQYF. Here the CDR3 DNA reads TGTGCCAGCTCACCACAAGGGACTAGCGGAAGCACAGATACGCAGTATTTT.

This clonotype turned up a few times. The genes are TRBV9 and TRBJ1-4; D gene ambiguous. The germline V and J ends were trimmed by 0 bases and 7 bases, with 13 bases remaining between them. Germline assignment: CDR1 SGDLS and CDR2 YYNGEE. The CDR3 is 15 amino acids. CDR3 DNA: TGTGCCAGCAGCGTAGGGCAGCATGCGACTGAAAAACTGTTTTTT. Amino acids: CASSVGQHATEKLFF.

The rearrangement joins TRBV5-1 to TRBJ2-1, with D hard to call. The CDR3 runs 16 residues. Trimming stripped 1 base from V and 0 bases from J, with 11 bases between. The germline V gene has CDR1 SGHRS and CDR2 YFSETQ. CDR3 amino acids: CASSLKARSSYNEQFF. For the CDR3, the DNA is TGCGCCAGCAGCTTGAAGGCCAGGAGCTCCTACAATGAGCAGTTCTTC.

The V and J genes are TRBV20-1 and TRBJ1-1; D is perhaps TRBD1 (6 bases). The CDR3 spans 11 residues. CDR1 DFQATT and CDR2 SNEGSKA come from the germline V gene (reference sequence). Trimming left V 3 bases short and J 8 bases short, with 10 bases between. CDR3 nucleotides: TGCAGTGCTAGGAAGGGGACAGAAGCTTTCTTT. Protein sequence: CSARKGTEAFF.

The gene calls are TRBV10-3 and TRBJ1-2; D gene uncertain. V was pared by 6 bases and J by 0 bases, with 17 bases between. The CDR3 extends over 16 amino acids. The germline V gene encodes CDR1 ENHRY and CDR2 SYGVKD. The CDR3 DNA reads TGTGCCATCAGCCCACAGAGGCCCCTTGCTAACTATGGCTACACCTTC. As protein: CAISPQRPLANYGYTF.

This chain connects TRBV7-9 to TRBJ1-1; D gene unclear. V gave up 1 base and J gave up 6 bases, with 12 bases separating them. This CDR3 comprises 14 residues. In germline, CDR1 is SEHNR, CDR2 FQNEAQ (reference sequence). In nucleotides, the CDR3 is TGTGCCAGCAGCTTAGACGGGGTTTGGGCTGAAGCTTTCTTT. Amino acids: CASSLDGVWAEAFF.

The chain carries TRBV20-1 and TRBJ1-6; TRBD1 matches at 9 bases. CDR3 length: 12 residues. Germline V lookup: CDR1 DFQATT, CDR2 SNEGSKA (reference sequence). V shed 6 bases and J 8 bases; nucleotides not matched to a gene: 2. The CDR3 protein is CSARTGDSPLHF. The CDR3 DNA reads as TGCAGTGCAAGGACAGGGGATTCACCCCTCCACTTT.

This clonotype was detected only a few times. The rearrangement uses TRBV6-1 and TRBJ2-3; 10 nucleotides agree with TRBD2. Trimming cost V 6 bases and J 4 bases; bases outside gene matches: 4. Germline V gene data show CDR1 as MNHNS and CDR2 as SASEGT. The CDR3 has 14 residues. The CDR3 DNA sequence: TGTGCCAGCAGAGCGGGGGGGCACTCAGATACGCAGTATTTT. Protein product: CASRAGGHSDTQYF.

There are a few counts of this clonotype. This chain's CDR3 is CASSQGKAGYNQETQYF. The DNA of the CDR3 is TGTGCCAGCAGCCAGGGGAAAGCGGGGTATAACCAAGAGACCCAGTACTTC. This chain joins TRBV4-2 and TRBJ2-5; TRBD2 agrees at 7 bases. Trimming at V came to 3 bases and at J to 0 bases, leaving 10 bases not matched to a gene. CDR3 size: 17 residues. Germline lookup yields CDR1 LGHNA and CDR2 YNFKEQ.

The gene calls are TRBV9 and TRBJ2-2; D may be TRBD1 or TRBD2 (6 bases each). V was clipped by 7 bases and J by 2 bases, with 18 bases between them. The CDR3 has 16 amino acids. Germline lookup yields CDR1 SGDLS and CDR2 YYNGEE. The CDR3 nucleotides are TGTGCCAGCCGCGGAGGGGACACGCAAAACACCGGGGAGCTGTTTTTT. The encoded protein is CASRGGDTQNTGELFF. Drawing the rest from reference TRBV9 and TRBJ2-2, the complete variable domain is DSGVTQTPKHLITATGQRVTLRCSPRSGDLSVYWYQQSLDQGLQFLIQYYNGEERAKGNILERFSAQQFPDLHSELNLSSLELGDSALYFCASRGGDTQNTGELFFGEGSRLTVL.

This clonotype was seen ten or more times. The CDR3 sequence: CSARTGGYQPQHF. Written as DNA, the CDR3 is TGCAGTGCCCGAACAGGGGGCTATCAGCCCCAGCATTTT. The chain recombines TRBV20-1 with TRBJ1-5, with 9 bases matching TRBD1. Germline-derived CDR1 and CDR2 are DFQATT and SNEGSKA (reference sequence). With V trimmed by 6 bases and J by 5 bases, 5 bases remained unmatched. The CDR3 is 13 amino acids.

This chain joins TRBV12-3 or TRBV12-4 and TRBJ2-7; TRBD2 is a possible D gene (5 bases). V lost 6 bases, J lost 2 bases, and 8 bases lay in between. This CDR3 comprises 12 residues. DNA of the CDR3: TGTGCCAGCAGCCAGACTACCTACGAGCAGTACTTC. Amino acids: CASSQTTYEQYF.